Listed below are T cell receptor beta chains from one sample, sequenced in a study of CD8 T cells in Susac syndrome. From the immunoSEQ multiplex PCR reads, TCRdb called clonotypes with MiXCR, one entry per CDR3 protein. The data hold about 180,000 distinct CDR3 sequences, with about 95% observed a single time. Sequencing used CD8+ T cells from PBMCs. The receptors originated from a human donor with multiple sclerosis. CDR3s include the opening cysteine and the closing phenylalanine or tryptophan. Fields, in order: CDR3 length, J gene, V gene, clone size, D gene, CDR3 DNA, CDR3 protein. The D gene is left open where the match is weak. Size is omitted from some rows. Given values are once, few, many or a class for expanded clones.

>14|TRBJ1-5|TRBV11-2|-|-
TGTGCCAGCAGCCCAGGACTACGAGGGCAGCCCCAGCATTTT
CASSPGLRGQPQHF
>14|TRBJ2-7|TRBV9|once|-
TGTGCCAGCAGCGCCTCCCGGGAGAACTACGAGCAGTACTTC
CASSASRENYEQYF
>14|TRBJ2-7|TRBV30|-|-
TGTGCCTGGAGTGTAGGAGCAGGTCCTCTCGAGCAGTACTTC
CAWSVGAGPLEQYF
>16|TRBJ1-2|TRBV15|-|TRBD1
TGTGCCACCAGCAGAAATCTAAACCGGGACAGCCATGGCTACACCTTC
CATSRNLNRDSHGYTF
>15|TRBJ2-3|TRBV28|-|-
TGTGCCAGCAGTTCCCCAGGGACCCTCACAGATACGCAGTATTTT
CASSSPGTLTDTQYF
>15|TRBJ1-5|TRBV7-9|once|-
TGTGCCAGCAGCTTTTCACAGAATAGCAATCAGCCCCAGCATTTT
CASSFSQNSNQPQHF
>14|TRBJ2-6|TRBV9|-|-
TGTGCCAGCAGCGTAGCGGATGGGGCCAACGTCCTGACTTTC
CASSVADGANVLTF
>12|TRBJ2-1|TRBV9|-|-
TGTGCCAGCAGCCTGGACACTAATGAGCAGTTCTTC
CASSLDTNEQFF
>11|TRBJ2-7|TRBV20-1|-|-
TGCAGTGCTAGTATAGGGTACGAGCAGTACTTC
CSASIGYEQYF
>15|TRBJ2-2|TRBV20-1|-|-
TGCAGTGCTAGAGAGGCTGGGGGCGGGTTAGCGGAGCTGTTTTTT
CSAREAGGGLAELFF
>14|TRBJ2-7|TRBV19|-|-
TGTGCCAGTAGTACAAACCGCCTCCCCTACGAGCAGTACTTC
CASSTNRLPYEQYF
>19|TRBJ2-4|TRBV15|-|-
TGTGCCACCAGCAGAGCGAGGGGAGCCTTCGTAGGGGTCAAAAACATTCAGTACTTC
CATSRARGAFVGVKNIQYF
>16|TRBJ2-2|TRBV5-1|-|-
TGCGCCAGCAGCTTGACCGGGACCGCGAACACCGGGGAGCTGTTTTTT
CASSLTGTANTGELFF
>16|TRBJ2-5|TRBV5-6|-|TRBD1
TGTGCCAGCAGCTTGGTGGGACAGGGTTTGCAAGAGACCCAGTACTTC
CASSLVGQGLQETQYF
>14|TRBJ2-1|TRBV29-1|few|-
TGCAGCGTTGAAGAAACTTACTCCTACAATGAGCAGTTCTTC
CSVEETYSYNEQFF
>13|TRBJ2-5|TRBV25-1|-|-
TGTGCCAGCAGTGAGGCAGAACAAGAGACCCAGTACTTC
CASSEAEQETQYF
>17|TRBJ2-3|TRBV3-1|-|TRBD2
TGTGCCAGCAGCCAAAAAACTAGCGGGAGGGACACAGATACGCAGTATTTT
CASSQKTSGRDTDTQYF
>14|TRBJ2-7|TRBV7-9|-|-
TGTGCCAGCAGCTTTTTAGGGAAAACCTACGAGCAGTACTTC
CASSFLGKTYEQYF
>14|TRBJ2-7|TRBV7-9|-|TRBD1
TGTGCTTTTTCGGGGACAGGGATCCCCTACGAGCAGTACTTC
CAFSGTGIPYEQYF
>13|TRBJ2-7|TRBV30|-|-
TGTGCCTGGAGTCCCCCCGGGCCCTACGAGCAGTACTTC
CAWSPPGPYEQYF
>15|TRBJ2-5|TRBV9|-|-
TGTGCCAGCAGCGTAGCGGGCGTCCCTCAAGAGACCCAGTACTTC
CASSVAGVPQETQYF
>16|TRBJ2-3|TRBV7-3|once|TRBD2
TGTGCCAGCAGCCACGGACTAGCGGGAAGCACAGATACGCAGTATTTT
CASSHGLAGSTDTQYF
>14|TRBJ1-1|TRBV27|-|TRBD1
TGTGCCAGCAGTGACGAGGGGGCGCCCACTGAAGCTTTCTTT
CASSDEGAPTEAFF
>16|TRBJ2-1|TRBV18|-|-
TGTGCCAGCTCACCTTTCGAGGGGTCCAACTACAATGAGCAGTTCTTC
CASSPFEGSNYNEQFF
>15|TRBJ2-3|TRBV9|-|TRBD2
TGTGCCAGCAGCGATAGCGGGAGAGGTGCAGATACGCAGTATTTT
CASSDSGRGADTQYF
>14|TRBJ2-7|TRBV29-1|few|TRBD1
TGCAGCGTTGGGACAGGCCAGAACTCCTACGAGCAGTACTTC
CSVGTGQNSYEQYF
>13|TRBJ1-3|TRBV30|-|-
TGTGCATCCGACAGGACACCTGGAAACACCATATATTTT
CASDRTPGNTIYF
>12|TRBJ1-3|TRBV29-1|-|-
TGCAGCGTTGAAGAGGCCGGGAACACCATATATTTT
CSVEEAGNTIYF
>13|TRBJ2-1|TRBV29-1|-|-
TGCAGCGCGGGGGACAACTCCTACAATGAGCAGTTCTTC
CSAGDNSYNEQFF